This T cell receptor (beta chain) was profiled in a study of brain metastases from non-small cell lung cancer. Germline V CDR1 and CDR2: SGHNT, YENEEA. Trimming removed 1 base from V and 2 bases from J; junction bases left unmatched: 9. The CDR3 consists of 18 residues. Sequencing used immunoSEQ multiplex PCR; TCRdb keeps in-frame clones, though not all of them. The table includes approximately 750 clones, around four fifths detected once. The sequence came from a donor at least 40 years old with non-small cell lung cancer. V usage is TRBV11-3 and J usage is TRBJ2-1; TRBD2 agrees at 9 bases. The sequenced material came from tissue from a brain metastasis. The CDR3 DNA sequence: TGTGCCAGCAGCTTAGGGGTTAGCGGGAGAGGCACCTACAATGAGCAGTTCTTC. Its protein is CASSLGVSGRGTYNEQFF.